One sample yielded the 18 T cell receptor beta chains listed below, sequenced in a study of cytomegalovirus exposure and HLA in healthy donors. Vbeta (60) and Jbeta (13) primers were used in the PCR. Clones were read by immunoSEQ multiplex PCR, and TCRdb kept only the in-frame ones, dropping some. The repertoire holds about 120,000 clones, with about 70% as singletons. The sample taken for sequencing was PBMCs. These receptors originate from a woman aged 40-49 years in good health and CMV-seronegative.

The DNA for the CDR3 is TGTGCCAGCAGCTTATCTAGCGGGGGCGGAGAGACCCAGTACTTC. It specifies CASSLSSGGGETQYF. The chain uses TRBV11-2 and TRBJ2-5, with TRBD2 identical over 10 bases. Unmatched junction bases numbered 4, after V lost 2 bases and J lost 4 bases. The germline CDR1 and CDR2 sequences are SGHAT and FQNNGV. This CDR3 is built from 15 residues.

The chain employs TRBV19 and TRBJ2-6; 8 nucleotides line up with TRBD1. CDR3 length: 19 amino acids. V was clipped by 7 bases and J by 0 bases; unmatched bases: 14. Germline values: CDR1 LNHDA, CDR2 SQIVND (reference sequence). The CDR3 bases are TGTGCCAGTACGGACAGGGTCTCGTGGAGGAACTCTGGGGCCAACGTCCTGACTTTC. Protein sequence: CASTDRVSWRNSGANVLTF.

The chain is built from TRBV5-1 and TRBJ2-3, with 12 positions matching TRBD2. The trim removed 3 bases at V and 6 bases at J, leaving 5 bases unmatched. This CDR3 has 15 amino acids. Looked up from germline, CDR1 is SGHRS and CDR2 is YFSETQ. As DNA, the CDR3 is TGCGCCAGCAGCTCGGGGCTAGCGGGAGGGGATACGCAGTATTTT. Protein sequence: CASSSGLAGGDTQYF.

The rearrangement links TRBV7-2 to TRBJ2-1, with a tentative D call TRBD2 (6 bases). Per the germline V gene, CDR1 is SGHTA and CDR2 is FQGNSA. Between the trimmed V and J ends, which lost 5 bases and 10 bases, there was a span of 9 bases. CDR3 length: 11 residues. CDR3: CASSLSGEQFF. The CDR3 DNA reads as TGTGCCAGCAGCCTTAGCGGAGAGCAGTTCTTC.

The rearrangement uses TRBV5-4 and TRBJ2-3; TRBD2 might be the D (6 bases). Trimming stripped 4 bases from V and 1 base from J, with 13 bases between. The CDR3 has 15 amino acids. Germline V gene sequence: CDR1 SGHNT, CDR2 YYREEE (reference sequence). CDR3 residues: CASSPPSGGTDTQYF. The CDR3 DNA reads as TGTGCCAGCAGCCCACCGTCGGGAGGCACAGATACGCAGTATTTT.

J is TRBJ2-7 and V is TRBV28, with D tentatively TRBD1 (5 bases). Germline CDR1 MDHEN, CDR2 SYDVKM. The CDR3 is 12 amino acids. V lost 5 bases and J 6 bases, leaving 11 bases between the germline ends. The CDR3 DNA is TGTGCCAGCAGTACGACAGTTTTCGAGCAGTACTTC. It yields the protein CASSTTVFEQYF.

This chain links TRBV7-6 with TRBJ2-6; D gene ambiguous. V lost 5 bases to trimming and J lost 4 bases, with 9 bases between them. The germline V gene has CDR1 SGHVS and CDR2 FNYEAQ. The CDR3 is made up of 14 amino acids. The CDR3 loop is CASSATVGANVLTF. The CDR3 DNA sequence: TGTGCCAGCAGCGCTACCGTCGGGGCCAACGTCCTGACTTTC.

In nucleotides, the CDR3 is TGTGCCAGCAGCGTAGGTGCGGGAGGAGCCTACGAGCAGTACTTC. Translating it yields CASSVGAGGAYEQYF. The chain carries TRBV9 and TRBJ2-7; 8 bases agree with TRBD2. The V and J ends lost 0 bases and 2 bases, in that order; junction bases with no gene match: 4. The CDR3 length is 15 residues. CDR1 and CDR2 from the germline V gene are SGDLS and YYNGEE.

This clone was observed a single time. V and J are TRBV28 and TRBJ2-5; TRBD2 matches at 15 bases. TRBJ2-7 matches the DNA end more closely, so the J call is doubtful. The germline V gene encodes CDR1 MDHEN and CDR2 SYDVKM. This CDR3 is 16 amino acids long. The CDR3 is CASSQPGTSGRYEQYF. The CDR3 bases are TGTGCCAGCAGTCAACCCGGGACTAGCGGGAGGTACGAGCAGTACTTC.

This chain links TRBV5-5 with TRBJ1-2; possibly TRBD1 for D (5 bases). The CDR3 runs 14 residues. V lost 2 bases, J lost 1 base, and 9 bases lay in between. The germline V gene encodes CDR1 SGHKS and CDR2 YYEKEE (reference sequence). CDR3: CASSFDSLNYGYTF. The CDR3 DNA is TGTGCCAGCAGCTTTGACAGTCTTAACTATGGCTACACCTTC.

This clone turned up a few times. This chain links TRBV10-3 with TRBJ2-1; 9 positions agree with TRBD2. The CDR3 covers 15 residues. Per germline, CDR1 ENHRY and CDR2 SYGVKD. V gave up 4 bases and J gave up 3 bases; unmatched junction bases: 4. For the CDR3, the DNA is TGTGCCATCAGTGGCCAGACTAGCGGCTACAATGAGCAGTTCTTC. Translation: CAISGQTSGYNEQFF.

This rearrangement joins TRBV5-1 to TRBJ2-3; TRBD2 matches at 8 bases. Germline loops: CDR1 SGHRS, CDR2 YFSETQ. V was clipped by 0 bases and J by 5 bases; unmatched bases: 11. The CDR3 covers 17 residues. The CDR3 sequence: CASSLVGTSPGRDTQYF. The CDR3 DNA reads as TGCGCCAGCAGCTTGGTGGGGACTAGTCCTGGGAGAGATACGCAGTATTTT. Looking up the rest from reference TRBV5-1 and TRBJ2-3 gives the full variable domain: KAGVTQTPRYLIKTRGQQVTLSCSPISGHRSVSWYQQTPGQGLQFLFEYFSETQRNKGNFPGRFSGRQFSNSRSEMNVSTLELGDSALYLCASSLVGTSPGRDTQYFGPGTRLTVL.

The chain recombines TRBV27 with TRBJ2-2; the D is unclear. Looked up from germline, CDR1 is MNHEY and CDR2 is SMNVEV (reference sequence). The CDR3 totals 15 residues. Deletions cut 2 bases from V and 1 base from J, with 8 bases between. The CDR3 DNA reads TGTGCCAGCAGTTTAGAGTACCTGAACACCGGGGAGCTGTTTTTT. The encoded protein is CASSLEYLNTGELFF.

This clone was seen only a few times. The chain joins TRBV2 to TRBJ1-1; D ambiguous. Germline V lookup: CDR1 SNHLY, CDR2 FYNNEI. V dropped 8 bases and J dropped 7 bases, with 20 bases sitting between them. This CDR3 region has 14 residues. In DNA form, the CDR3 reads TGTGCCAGCGCCCGAGAGGGAGTGATTATTGAAGCTTTCTTT. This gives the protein CASAREGVIIEAFF.

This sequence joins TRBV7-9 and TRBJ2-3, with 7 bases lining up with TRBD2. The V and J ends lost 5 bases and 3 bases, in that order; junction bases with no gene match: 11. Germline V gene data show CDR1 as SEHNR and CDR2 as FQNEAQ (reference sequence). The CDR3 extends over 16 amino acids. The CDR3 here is CASSPSWEGQTDTQYF. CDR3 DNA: TGTGCCAGCAGCCCCTCGTGGGAGGGCCAGACAGATACGCAGTATTTT.

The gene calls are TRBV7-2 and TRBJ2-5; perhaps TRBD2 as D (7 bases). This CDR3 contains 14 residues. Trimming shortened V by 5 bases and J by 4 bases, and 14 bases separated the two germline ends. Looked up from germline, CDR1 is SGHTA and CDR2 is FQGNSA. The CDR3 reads CASSRGAERETQYF. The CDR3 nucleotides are TGTGCCAGCAGCCGGGGGGCCGAGAGAGAGACCCAGTACTTC.

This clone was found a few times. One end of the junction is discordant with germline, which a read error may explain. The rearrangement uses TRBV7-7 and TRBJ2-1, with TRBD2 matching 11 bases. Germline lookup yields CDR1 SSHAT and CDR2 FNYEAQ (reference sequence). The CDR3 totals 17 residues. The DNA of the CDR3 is TGTGCTAGCAGCTTAGTGGGGGGGACTAGCGGCTACAATGAGCAGTTCTTC. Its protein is CASSLVGGTSGYNEQFF. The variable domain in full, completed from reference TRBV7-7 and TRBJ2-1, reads GAGVSQSPRYKVTKRGQDVTLRCDPISSHATLYWYQQALGQGPEFLTYFNYEAQPDKSGLPSDRFSAERPEGSISTLTIQRTEQRDSAMYRCASSLVGGTSGYNEQFFGPGTRLTVL.

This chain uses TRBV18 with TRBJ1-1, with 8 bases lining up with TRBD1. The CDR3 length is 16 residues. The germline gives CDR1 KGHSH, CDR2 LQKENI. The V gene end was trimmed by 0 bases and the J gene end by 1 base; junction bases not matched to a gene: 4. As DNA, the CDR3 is TGTGCCAGCTCACCACCGCTAGGACAGGGGAACACTGAAGCTTTCTTT. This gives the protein CASSPPLGQGNTEAFF.